This entry features one T cell receptor beta chain sequence. The V end lost 5 bases, the J end lost 2 bases, and 12 bases lay between the germline ends. CDR1 and CDR2 from the germline V gene are SNHLY and FYNNEI. The CDR3 contains 15 residues. The record originates from a study of blood T cell repertoires in COVID-19. Participants were aged roughly 18 to 89 years from approximately 23 US areas. Two negative PCRs, clearance, or symptom resolution were required of recovered Cohort 3 donors. Sequencing used immunoSEQ multiplex PCR; TCRdb keeps in-frame clones, though not all of them. The sample contains under 350,000 clones, 85% to 90% of which appear only once.

The origin of this receptor is a woman aged 55 to 70 who had recovered from COVID-19. Sequenced: PBMCs or T cells enriched from blood (not recorded which). The chain is built from TRBV2 and TRBJ1-4, with D maybe TRBD1 (5 bases). This chain's CDR3 is CASSFQGYTNEKLFF. DNA of the CDR3: TGTGCCAGCAGTTTCCAGGGTTACACTAATGAAAAACTGTTTTTT.